What follows are 26 T cell receptor beta chains derived from one specimen sequenced in a study of blood T cell repertoires in COVID-19 (dated by TCRdb to about 2020). Library creation used the immunoSEQ multiplex PCR assay. TCRdb retrieved this table from immuneACCESS and kept in-frame rearrangements only. Not all clones are present; in checked studies, unresolved V genes account for under half, and no reason is known for the remainder. This sample is represented by around 300,000 clones; roughly 89% of them were singletons. Of the sample, approximately 2% falls within the top ten clones. Sequenced: PBMCs or T cells enriched from blood (not recorded which). All receptors derive from a woman in her sixties who had recovered from COVID-19.

The chain couples TRBV2 to TRBJ2-1, with 10 bases identical to TRBD2. With 7 bases clipped from V and 5 bases from J, the junction kept 5 bases outside the gene matches. The CDR3 totals 14 residues. Germline lookup yields CDR1 SNHLY and CDR2 FYNNEI. Written as DNA, the CDR3 is TGTGCCAGCATTCTAGCGGGAGTGGACAATGAGCAGTTCTTC. It translates to CASILAGVDNEQFF. Combining the CDR3 with reference TRBV2 and TRBJ2-1 gives the whole variable domain EPEVTQTPSHQVTQMGQEVILRCVPISNHLYFYWYRQILGQKVEFLVSFYNNEISEKSEIFDDQFSVERPDGSNFTLKIRSTKLEDSAMYFCASILAGVDNEQFFGPGTRLTVL.

The chain joins TRBV7-8 to TRBJ1-4; D possibly corresponds to TRBD1 (5 bases). The CDR3 has 15 amino acids. The ends were cut back, 2 bases at V and 7 bases at J, with 14 bases in the middle. Germline CDR1 SGHVS, CDR2 FQNEAQ. For the CDR3, the DNA is TGTGCCAGCAGCTTATGGGGCCAGGGAAGTGAAAAACTGTTTTTT. It codes for CASSLWGQGSEKLFF.

The chain links TRBV25-1 to TRBJ2-5; 7 positions agree with TRBD2. CDR3 length equals 17 residues. Per germline, CDR1 MGHDK and CDR2 SYGVNS. With V trimmed by 0 bases and J by 5 bases, 12 bases remained unmatched. CDR3 in amino acids: CASSEYWGLADSETQYF. The CDR3, as DNA: TGTGCCAGCAGTGAATATTGGGGCCTAGCGGATTCGGAGACCCAGTACTTC.

In its sample, this clone was seen once. V is TRBV29-1 and J is TRBJ2-7; D is possibly TRBD2 (6 bases). Looked up from germline, CDR1 is SQVTM and CDR2 is ANQGSEA. The V end was cut by 7 bases, the J end by 5 bases, with 18 bases between. The CDR3 has 13 amino acids. CDR3 sequence (DNA): TGCAGCGCCTACGAAGCAGGGACTCACGAGCAGTACTTC. It translates to CSAYEAGTHEQYF.

The chain uses TRBV19 and TRBJ2-2, with D possibly being TRBD2 (6 bases). CDR1 is LNHDA, CDR2 SQIVND, per germline (reference sequence). Trimming took 10 bases from V and 8 from J, leaving 17 bases between them. The CDR3 has 13 amino acids. CDR3 in amino acids: CATPGSGLGELFF. In DNA, the CDR3 is TGTGCCACCCCGGGTAGCGGCTTGGGGGAGCTGTTTTTT.

This clone appeared once. The chain employs TRBV9 and TRBJ1-1; D is undetermined. Trimming shortened V by 4 bases and J by 6 bases, and 22 bases separated the two germline ends. Germline assignment: CDR1 SGDLS and CDR2 YYNGEE. This CDR3 spans 16 amino acids. The CDR3 DNA is TGTGCCAGCAGCCCTCATCCGGCGGGGTACAGACCTGAAGCTTTCTTT. This codes for CASSPHPAGYRPEAFF.

The V call is TRBV4-1, the J call TRBJ1-4; D is possibly TRBD1 (5 bases). This CDR3 contains 15 residues. Germline V lookup: CDR1 MGHRA, CDR2 YSYEKL. The V gene lost 2 bases and the J gene lost 2 bases, with 9 bases spanning the gap. The chain's CDR3 is CASSQRQFTNEKLFF. CDR3 bases: TGCGCCAGCAGCCAAAGACAGTTTACTAATGAAAAACTGTTTTTT.

The V gene is TRBV18, the J gene TRBJ2-7, with D possibly being TRBD2 (6 bases). CDR1 is KGHSH and CDR2 is LQKENI in the germline V gene. Trimming pared 8 bases from V and 7 bases from J, leaving 9 bases between. This CDR3 contains 10 residues. CDR3 sequence (DNA): TGTGCCAGCCCGCGGGGAGAGCAGTACTTC. Its protein product is CASPRGEQYF.

This clone was detected once. The chain recombines TRBV28 with TRBJ1-1; D is unresolved. Germline V gene data show CDR1 as MDHEN and CDR2 as SYDVKM. This CDR3 has 13 residues. Trimming left V 6 bases short and J 6 bases short, with 14 bases between. CDR3 nucleotide sequence: TGTGCCAGCAGCCCTTACGGAGAGGCTGAAGCTTTCTTT. Translation gives CASSPYGEAEAFF.

CDR3 amino acids: CASSSRGPGLAGVEQYF. CDR3 in DNA: TGTGCCAGCAGTTCCCGGGGACCGGGACTAGCGGGAGTCGAGCAGTACTTC. The chain links TRBV11-3 to TRBJ2-7; 14 bases are a match to TRBD2. With V trimmed by 6 bases and J by 6 bases, 13 bases remained unmatched. The CDR3 contains 17 residues. Germline values: CDR1 SGHNT, CDR2 YENEEA. The whole variable domain, remainder taken from reference TRBV11-3 and TRBJ2-7, is EAGVVQSPRYKIIEKKQPVAFWCNPISGHNTLYWYLQNLGQGPELLIRYENEEAVDDSQLPKDRFSAERLKGVDSTLKIQPAELGDSAVYLCASSSRGPGLAGVEQYFGPGTRLTVT.

This chain joins TRBV7-8 and TRBJ1-1; tentatively, D is TRBD1 (6 bases). Germline V gene data show CDR1 as SGHVS and CDR2 as FQNEAQ. With 4 bases removed from V and 2 bases from J, the gap between germline ends came to 11 bases. This CDR3 spans 14 amino acids. The CDR3 nucleotides read TGTGCCAGCAGCTCAGGACAGCAAAACACTGAAGCTTTCTTT. It specifies CASSSGQQNTEAFF. The variable domain in full, completed from reference TRBV7-8 and TRBJ1-1, reads GAGVSQSPRYKVAKRGQDVALRCDPISGHVSLFWYQQALGQGPEFLTYFQNEAQLDKSGLPSDRFFAERPEGSVSTLKIQRTQQEDSAVYLCASSSGQQNTEAFFGQGTRLTVV.

This clone appeared a single time. The V gene is TRBV12-3 or TRBV12-4, the J gene TRBJ2-1; no clear D gene. The CDR3 runs to 13 residues. The V and J ends lost 4 bases and 12 bases respectively, with 16 bases between them. The CDR3 reads CASSSPPPGTQFF. In nucleotides, the CDR3 is TGTGCCAGCAGTTCCCCCCCTCCGGGTACGCAGTTCTTC.

The genes are TRBV5-1 and TRBJ2-3, with 11 nucleotides matching TRBD2. This CDR3 region has 16 residues. Unmatched junction bases numbered 4, after V lost 4 bases and J lost 0 bases. The V gene's germline CDR1 is SGHRS and CDR2 YFSETQ. CDR3 region: CASSRGLAESTDTQYF. CDR3 nucleotide sequence: TGCGCCAGCAGCAGGGGACTAGCGGAGAGCACAGATACGCAGTATTTT.

The chain links TRBV9 to TRBJ2-7, with TRBD2 matching over 7 bases. V shed 1 base and J 2 bases; nucleotides not matched to a gene: 3. The CDR3 has 14 residues. From germline, CDR1 is SGDLS and CDR2 YYNGEE. CDR3 nucleotides: TGTGCCAGCAGCGTAACTAGCGAGACCTACGAGCAGTACTTC. It is translated as CASSVTSETYEQYF.

The rearrangement uses TRBV15 and TRBJ2-2; TRBD2 aligns across 13 bases. The V gene end was trimmed by 0 bases and the J gene end by 4 bases; junction bases not matched to a gene: 2. Germline V CDR1 and CDR2: LNHNV, YYDKDF (reference sequence). This CDR3 region has 17 residues. The CDR3 spells CATSRDWTSGSTGELFF. CDR3 nucleotide sequence: TGTGCCACCAGCAGAGATTGGACTAGCGGGAGCACCGGGGAGCTGTTTTTT. Complete variable domain (other parts from reference TRBV15 and TRBJ2-2): DAMVIQNPRYQVTQFGKPVTLSCSQTLNHNVMYWYQQKSSQAPKLLFHYYDKDFNNEADTPDNFQSRRPNTSFCFLDIRSPGLGDTAMYLCATSRDWTSGSTGELFFGEGSRLTVL.

This CDR3 is CASSFATGVNQPQHF. As DNA, the CDR3 is TGTGCCAGCAGTTTTGCGACAGGGGTAAATCAGCCCCAGCATTTT. The chain carries TRBV6-5 and TRBJ1-5; 8 bases align to TRBD1. V was clipped by 4 bases and J by 4 bases; unmatched bases: 6. This CDR3 is built from 15 residues. Germline CDR1 MNHEY, CDR2 SVGAGI.

In the case of this clone: The sample holds other DNA sequences that translate to the same CDR3. The rearrangement uses TRBV7-9 and TRBJ1-2; D possibly corresponds to TRBD1 (6 bases). Looked up from germline, CDR1 is SEHNR and CDR2 is FQNEAQ (reference sequence). The CDR3 is 13 residues long. V lost 5 bases to trimming and J lost 5 bases, with 12 bases between them. The CDR3 nucleotides are TGTGCCAGCAGCCCCGGGCAGGGGTATGGCTACACCTTC. This translates into CASSPGQGYGYTF.

V usage is TRBV11-3 and J usage is TRBJ1-1; 7 nucleotides line up with TRBD1. CDR3 length: 14 amino acids. Germline lookup yields CDR1 SGHNT and CDR2 YENEEA. The ends lost 4 bases at V and 5 bases at J; junction bases unmatched: 7. The CDR3 loop reads CASSSRQGRTEAFF. The CDR3 bases are TGTGCCAGCAGCTCCAGACAGGGAAGGACTGAAGCTTTCTTT.

CDR3 in amino acids: CATSDLTGGNIQYF. In nucleotides, the CDR3 is TGTGCCACCAGTGATTTGACAGGGGGAAACATTCAGTACTTC. The chain employs TRBV24-1 and TRBJ2-4; 8 bases agree with TRBD1. From germline, CDR1 is KGHDR and CDR2 SFDVKD. V lost 0 bases to trimming and J lost 6 bases; unmatched junction nucleotides: 0. This CDR3 spans 14 amino acids.

The gene calls are TRBV19 and TRBJ2-1; 7 bases are shared with TRBD1. Germline V gene sequence: CDR1 LNHDA, CDR2 SQIVND (reference sequence). This CDR3 comprises 13 residues. The DNA of the CDR3 is TGTTCCTCAAAAATACGAGGGACAGATGAGCAGTTCTTC. Translated: CSSKIRGTDEQFF. Full variable domain (missing parts from reference TRBV19 and TRBJ2-1): DGGITQSPKYLFRKEGQNVTLSCEQNLNHDAMYWYRQDPGQGLRLIYYSQIVNDFQKGDIAEGYSVSREKKESFPLTVTSAQKNPTAFYLCSSKIRGTDEQFFGPGTRLTVL.

This chain joins TRBV19 and TRBJ2-1, with TRBD2 matching 9 bases. CDR3 length: 15 residues. Trimming removed 5 bases from V and 2 bases from J; junction bases left unmatched: 4. Looked up from germline, CDR1 is LNHDA and CDR2 is SQIVND (reference sequence). The CDR3 DNA reads as TGTGCCAGTAGTTTTGGCGGGGGGGCCTACAATGAGCAGTTCTTC. Translated, it gives CASSFGGGAYNEQFF.

This clone appeared once. The genes are TRBV6-5 and TRBJ2-3; 9 bases align to TRBD1. The V segment lost 11 bases and the J segment 4 bases; nucleotides outside the gene matches: 13. This CDR3 contains 15 residues. Germline CDR1 MNHEY, CDR2 SVGAGI. The CDR3 region has the DNA TGTGCCTCCAAAGAAGGGACAGGGTTCCCAGATACGCAGTATTTT. Translation gives CASKEGTGFPDTQYF.

This clone was observed once. The rearrangement uses TRBV30 and TRBJ1-1, with a weak D call TRBD1 (6 bases). The germline gives CDR1 GTSNPN, CDR2 SVGIG (reference sequence). This CDR3 has 13 residues. Trimming pared 4 bases from V and 2 bases from J, leaving 11 bases between. The CDR3 DNA reads as TGTGCCTGGAAGGCAGGGGCAAACACTGAAGCTTTCTTT. It specifies CAWKAGANTEAFF.

This clone has just a few counts. This chain connects TRBV5-4 to TRBJ2-7, with 7 nucleotides matching TRBD2. CDR3 length: 14 residues. The V segment lost 2 bases and the J segment 0 bases; nucleotides outside the gene matches: 2. Germline V lookup: CDR1 SGHNT, CDR2 YYREEE (reference sequence). CDR3 nucleotides: TGTGCCAGCAGCTTCGGGGGGAGCTCCTACGAGCAGTACTTC. Its protein product is CASSFGGSSYEQYF.

This chain links TRBV27 with TRBJ2-1, with D perhaps matching TRBD1 (5 bases). Per the germline V gene, CDR1 is MNHEY and CDR2 is SMNVEV (reference sequence). The CDR3 is made up of 13 amino acids. The V end lost 6 bases, the J end lost 8 bases, and 14 bases lay between the germline ends. In DNA form, the CDR3 reads TGTGCCAGCAGCCAGTACGACAGATATGAGCAGTTCTTC. Encoded protein: CASSQYDRYEQFF.

This chain connects TRBV18 to TRBJ1-2, with 12 bases that match TRBD1. The ends lost 4 bases at V and 7 bases at J; junction bases unmatched: 10. Germline lookup yields CDR1 KGHSH and CDR2 LQKENI. This CDR3 has 16 amino acids. In DNA, the CDR3 is TGTGCCAGCTCACTTTCCCCCGGGACAGGGGGCAGTGGCTACACCTTC. Encoded protein: CASSLSPGTGGSGYTF.